Described below is a single T cell receptor (beta chain) sequence and its context. This sample stems from a study of blood T cell repertoires in COVID-19. Data came from immunoSEQ multiplex PCR; TCRdb stores just in-frame clones and leaves some out. This table has around 84,000 clones, 65% to 85% appearing once. This TCR came from a man older than 75 with active or convalescent COVID-19. Material for sequencing was peripheral blood.

In DNA, the CDR3 is TGCGCCAGCAGCCAAGTCGGAGGCCGGGACAGGGTACCACTAAGGCATGGCTACACCTTC. Translation: CASSQVGGRDRVPLRHGYTF. The V call is TRBV4-1, the J call TRBJ1-2, with TRBD1 matching over 9 bases. Unmatched junction bases numbered 21, after V lost 1 base and J lost 6 bases. This CDR3 is built from 20 residues. CDR1 and CDR2 (germline): MGHRA, YSYEKL.